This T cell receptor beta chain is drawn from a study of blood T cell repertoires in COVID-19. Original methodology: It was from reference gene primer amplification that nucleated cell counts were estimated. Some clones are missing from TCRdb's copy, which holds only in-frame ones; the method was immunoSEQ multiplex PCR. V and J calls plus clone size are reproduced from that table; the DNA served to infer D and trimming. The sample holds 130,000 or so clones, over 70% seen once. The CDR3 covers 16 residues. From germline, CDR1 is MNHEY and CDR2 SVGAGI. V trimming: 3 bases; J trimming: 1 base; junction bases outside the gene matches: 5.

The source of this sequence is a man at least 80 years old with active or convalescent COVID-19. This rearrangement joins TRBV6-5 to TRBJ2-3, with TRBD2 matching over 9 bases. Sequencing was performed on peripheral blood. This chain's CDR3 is CASSYIGGGGTDTQYF. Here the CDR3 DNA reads TGTGCCAGCAGTTATATCGGCGGGGGGGGCACAGATACGCAGTATTTT.